This record covers a single T cell receptor (beta chain). These data come from a study of blood T cell repertoires in COVID-19. Repertoires were generated with immunoSEQ multiplex PCR, while TCRdb's copy carries only in-frame clones and drops some. The sample gives around 450,000 clones, about 90% of which show up once; under 0.85% is in the top ten. The CDR3 covers 13 residues. Germline CDR1 SQVTM, CDR2 ANQGSEA. V was pared by 4 bases and J by 3 bases, with 12 bases between. This TCR was sampled from a woman between 18 and 29 years old who had recovered from COVID-19. The chain joins TRBV29-1 to TRBJ1-1, with D maybe TRBD1 (5 bases). The sequenced sample consisted of PBMCs or T cells enriched from blood (not recorded which). CDR3 sequence: CSVGEGQDTEAFF. The DNA of the CDR3 is TGCAGCGTTGGAGAGGGGCAGGACACTGAAGCTTTCTTT.